The table lists the clone carrying this TCR beta chain with a few counts. What it binds is unknown. Both 60 Vbeta primers and 13 Jbeta primers went into the PCR. The assay was immunoSEQ multiplex PCR, and TCRdb's table has in-frame clones only and misses some. The data show about 180,000 clones, around 80% seen once. This CDR3 is built from 12 residues. CDR1 is SGHRS, CDR2 YFSETQ, per germline. Trimming left V 0 bases short and J 4 bases short, with 4 bases between. This specimen comes from a study of cytomegalovirus exposure and HLA in healthy donors. The study, taken as a whole, reports: An analysis done earlier found most TCR beta V segments productive about 87% or about 30% of the time.

This chain connects TRBV5-1 to TRBJ2-5; unclear D gene. The receptor was derived from a woman in her 40s in good health and CMV-seronegative. The sequenced sample was PBMCs. Here the CDR3 DNA reads TGCGCCAGCAGCTTGGCGGGAGAGACCCAGTACTTC. This translates into CASSLAGETQYF.